The clone carrying this TCR beta chain was seen a single time. The antigen remains undetermined. This sample stems from a study of CD8 T cells in Susac syndrome. General study findings and limits: The authors acknowledged that their TCR sequencing and HLA analysis involved a relatively small number of individuals.

The multiple sclerosis controls consisted of treatment-naive patients with relapsing-remitting disease, either stable or active. The RNA input was about 0.5 to 1 ug, and it was reverse transcribed with random hexamers. The TCR beta CDR3 was amplified by immunoSEQ multiplex PCR across 54 Vbeta, 13 Jbeta. TCRdb recomputed calls from the immunoSEQ multiplex PCR reads with MiXCR, one row per CDR3 protein. The sample lists roughly 140,000 distinct CDR3 sequences, about 95% occurring once. V dropped 5 bases and J dropped 8; count of bases not matched to a gene: 8. From germline, CDR1 is SGHRS and CDR2 YFSETQ. CDR3 length: 13 amino acids.

The J gene is TRBJ1-1, the V gene TRBV5-1; 8 nucleotides match TRBD1. The source is a human donor with multiple sclerosis. The sequenced sample was CD8+ T cells from PBMCs. In DNA, the CDR3 is TGCGCCAGCAGTATCTCCCGGGACAGGGAAGCTTTCTTT. Protein product: CASSISRDREAFF.